A single sample gave rise to the 3 T cell receptor beta chains below, sequenced in a study of blood T cell repertoires in COVID-19 (dated by TCRdb to about 2020). Libraries were built with the immunoSEQ multiplex PCR assay. TCRdb's version of the immuneACCESS table is confined to in-frame rearrangements and falls short of the full clone set. An unresolved V gene accounts for under half of the shortfall where checked; the remainder is of unknown origin. This sample holds about 68,000 clones; about four fifths were observed only once. Around 9.5% of the sample comes from the top ten. The sample consisted of peripheral blood. The receptors were sampled from a man in his forties or fifties with active COVID-19.

This clone appeared a single time. V and J are TRBV7-6 and TRBJ2-1, with TRBD2 matching 8 bases. The CDR3 runs to 16 residues. J lost 3 bases, V lost 1 base, and 5 bases had no gene match. From germline, CDR1 is SGHVS and CDR2 FNYEAQ. DNA of the CDR3: TGTGCCAGCAGCTTAGTCCCGGGGGGGCTCTACAATGAGCAGTTCTTC. This codes for CASSLVPGGLYNEQFF.

This chain links TRBV4-2 with TRBJ2-7; possible D gene TRBD2, 6 bases. This CDR3 is 15 amino acids long. CDR1 LGHNA and CDR2 YNFKEQ come from the germline V gene. Trimming took off 1 base at V and 1 base at J, with 11 bases between the two ends. This CDR3 reads CASSQGGERSYEQYF. In DNA, the CDR3 is TGTGCCAGCAGCCAAGGGGGGGAGCGGTCCTACGAGCAGTACTTC.

This chain links TRBV10-3 with TRBJ1-2, with 12 bases aligning to TRBD1. V gave up 6 bases and J gave up 5 bases; unmatched junction bases: 7. The CDR3 sequence is 15 residues long. CDR1 is ENHRY, CDR2 SYGVKD, per germline. CDR3 sequence: CAIRQGTGGEYGYTF. CDR3 sequence (DNA): TGTGCCATCAGGCAGGGGACAGGGGGCGAATATGGCTACACCTTC.